The clone carrying this T cell receptor (beta chain) was detected many times. This sample is part of a study of regulatory T cells in long-lasting Graves disease. The CDR3 length is 15 residues. Trimming cost V 2 bases and J 3 bases, with 14 bases left between them. Germline CDR1 and CDR2: SGHNT and YYREEE (reference sequence). Arm-PCR of CDR3 regions and iRepertoire HTBI primers were the basis on which TCR beta libraries were built. TCRdb reprocessed the multiplex PCR reads via MiXCR and lists one record per CDR3 protein. This sample has roughly 250,000 distinct CDR3 sequences; under 20% occur once, and the top ten carry approximately 14%. The time point denotes: newly diagnosed GD, antithyroid drugs for less than 3 months. RNA extracted from PBMCs served as the sequencing template. These data are also associated with another study on T cells in Graves' hyperthyroidism and ophthalmopathy. That work adds: Uncontrolled infection, other autoimmune disease, pregnancy or lactation barred patients from enrollment. Researchers report that a 13 V-J model separated ophthalmopathy from stable hyperthyroidism.

The sequencing here drew on peripheral blood mononuclear cells (PBMCs), taken at new diagnosis, from a patient treated with antithyroid drugs. The chain joins TRBV5-4 to TRBJ1-2; possibly TRBD1 for D (5 bases). The clonotype comes from a woman in her 30s with Graves disease. CDR3 bases: TGTGCCAGCAGCTTTGGCGGCGGGGGTGACTATGGCTACACCTTC. Its translation is CASSFGGGGDYGYTF.